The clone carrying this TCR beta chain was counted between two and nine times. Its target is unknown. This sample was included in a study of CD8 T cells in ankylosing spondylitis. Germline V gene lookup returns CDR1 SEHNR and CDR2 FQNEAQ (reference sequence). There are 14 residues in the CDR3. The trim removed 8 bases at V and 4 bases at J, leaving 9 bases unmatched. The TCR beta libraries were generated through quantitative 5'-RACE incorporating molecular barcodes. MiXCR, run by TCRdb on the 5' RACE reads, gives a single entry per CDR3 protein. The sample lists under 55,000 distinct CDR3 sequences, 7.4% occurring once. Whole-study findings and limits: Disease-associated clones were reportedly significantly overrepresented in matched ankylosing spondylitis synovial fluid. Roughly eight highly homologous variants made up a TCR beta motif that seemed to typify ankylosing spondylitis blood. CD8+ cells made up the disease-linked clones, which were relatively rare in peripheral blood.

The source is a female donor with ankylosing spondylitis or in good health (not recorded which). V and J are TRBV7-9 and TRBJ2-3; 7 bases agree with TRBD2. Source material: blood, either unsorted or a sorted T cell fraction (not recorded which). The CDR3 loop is CASLKGLDADTQYF. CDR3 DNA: TGTGCCAGCCTAAAAGGACTAGACGCAGATACGCAGTATTTT.